This T cell receptor (beta chain) comes out of a study of CD8 T cells in Susac syndrome. Germline-derived CDR1 and CDR2 are SGHRS and YFSETQ. The V gene lost 3 bases and the J gene lost 0 bases, with 16 bases spanning the gap. CDR3 length: 16 amino acids. About 0.5 to 1 ug RNA was reverse transcribed with random hexamers. Amplification of the TCR beta CDR3 was carried out by immunoSEQ multiplex PCR, which spanned a total of 54 Vbeta and 13 Jbeta segments. TCRdb re-called the immunoSEQ multiplex PCR reads with MiXCR, one entry per CDR3 protein. Counted here are fewer than 90,000 distinct CDR3 sequences, approximately 93% occurring once; the ten biggest clones make up approximately 0.45%.

Source material: CD8+ T cells from PBMCs. The sequence was obtained from a human donor with Susac syndrome. The J gene is TRBJ2-7, the V gene TRBV5-1; perhaps D is TRBD1 or TRBD2 (5 bases each). This CDR3 is CASSSPGPRSSYEQYF. CDR3 in DNA: TGCGCCAGCAGCTCGCCGGGACCTAGGAGCTCCTACGAGCAGTACTTC.